The source of this T cell receptor (beta chain) is a study of OX40 agonist ivuxolimab in advanced cancers. In this sample, this clone turned up once. TCRdb's table, derived via immunoSEQ multiplex PCR, lists solely in-frame clones and lacks some. This sample yields some 34,000 clones, of which over 65% are seen a single time; around 12% belongs to the top ten. The CDR3 contains 12 residues. Germline loops: CDR1 SEHNR, CDR2 FQNEAQ (reference sequence). V was shortened by 8 bases and J by 5 bases, with 11 bases between the two germline ends. This specimen consisted of CD4+ or CD8+ T cells sorted from blood, obtained in a trial of the OX40 agonist ivuxolimab. The chain links TRBV7-9 to TRBJ2-3; D tentatively reads TRBD1 or TRBD2 (5 bases each). The source is an adult with an advanced solid tumor such as melanoma, head and neck, liver or kidney cancer. CDR3 residues: CASRGLEDTQYF. Written as DNA, the CDR3 is TGTGCCAGCCGGGGCCTAGAAGATACGCAGTATTTT.